This entry lists 17 T cell receptor beta chains sequenced from one sample in a study of PD-1 blockade in classical Hodgkin lymphoma. Libraries were prepared by immunoSEQ multiplex PCR; TCRdb keeps only in-frame clonotypes and omits some of them. The data hold around 92,000 clones, with 75% to 85% observed a single time. Time point defined: cycle 4 day 1 (C4D1), after around six weeks of nivolumab. Each patient experienced a relapse that followed autologous stem cell transplantation, and brentuximab vedotin exposure varied. Sequences were derived from peripheral blood mononuclear cells (PBMCs), sampled before the fourth cycle of nivolumab. Every receptor here comes from a human donor with classical Hodgkin lymphoma.

The chain is built from TRBV5-4 and TRBJ2-5; D uncertain. Between the trimmed V and J ends, which lost 0 bases and 0 bases, there was a span of 6 bases. Germline V gene sequence: CDR1 SGHNT, CDR2 YYREEE (reference sequence). The CDR3 has 14 amino acids. CDR3 residues: CASSLDSNQETQYF. DNA of the CDR3: TGTGCCAGCAGCTTGGACTCGAACCAAGAGACCCAGTACTTC.

The rearrangement uses TRBV5-4 and TRBJ2-5, with 7 bases fitting TRBD1. The CDR3 sequence is 15 residues long. Trimming took 4 bases from V and 5 from J; bases not matched to a gene: 11. The germline CDR1 and CDR2 sequences are SGHNT and YYREEE (reference sequence). The DNA for the CDR3 is TGTGCCAGCAGCCCGGGACAGTCCCTAGGGGAGACCCAGTACTTC. Translation: CASSPGQSLGETQYF. Combining the CDR3 with reference TRBV5-4 and TRBJ2-5 gives the whole variable domain ETGVTQSPTHLIKTRGQQVTLRCSSQSGHNTVSWYQQALGQGPQFIFQYYREEENGRGNFPPRFSGLQFPNYSSELNVNALELDDSALYLCASSPGQSLGETQYFGPGTRLLVL.

Only a few counts were recorded for this clone. This chain links TRBV20-1 with TRBJ1-1; D is unresolved. Between the trimmed V and J ends, which lost 4 bases and 4 bases, there was a span of 7 bases. Germline values: CDR1 DFQATT, CDR2 SNEGSKA (reference sequence). The CDR3 covers 11 residues. The chain's CDR3 is CSAMGSTEAFF. CDR3 DNA sequence: TGCAGTGCTATGGGTAGCACTGAAGCTTTCTTT.

The CDR3 DNA is TGTGCCAGCAGCTTCCGAGCCACGGGGAACACTGAAGCTTTCTTT. Amino acids: CASSFRATGNTEAFF. The chain uses TRBV5-6 and TRBJ1-1; D not certain. Germline CDR1 and CDR2: SGHDT and YYEEEE. This CDR3 comprises 15 residues. V gave up 2 bases and J gave up 1 base, with 12 bases separating them.

The rearrangement joins TRBV5-1 to TRBJ2-7; the match to TRBD2 covers 8 bases. Trimming removed 5 bases from V and 0 bases from J; junction bases left unmatched: 4. The CDR3 spans 14 residues. The V gene's germline CDR1 is SGHRS and CDR2 YFSETQ. The CDR3 protein is CASSTSGSSYEQYF. The CDR3 coding sequence is TGCGCCAGCAGTACTAGCGGCAGCTCCTACGAGCAGTACTTC.

There are a few counts of this clone. The V gene is TRBV10-3, the J gene TRBJ1-2; TRBD1 matches at 9 bases. Trimming took 4 bases from V and 4 from J; bases not matched to a gene: 1. The V gene's germline CDR1 is ENHRY and CDR2 SYGVKD. The CDR3 runs 13 residues. The CDR3 loop reads CAISGDRAYGYTF. CDR3 nucleotides: TGTGCCATCAGTGGGGACAGGGCCTATGGCTACACCTTC.

A single count supports this clone. This chain uses TRBV7-9 with TRBJ2-1; D is ambiguous. This CDR3 comprises 14 residues. CDR1 is SEHNR and CDR2 is FQNEAQ in the germline V gene (reference sequence). V lost 1 base and J 7 bases, leaving 11 bases between the germline ends. The CDR3 region has the DNA TGTGCCAGCAGCTTAGGACTTAGTGGGAATGAGCAGTTCTTC. Translation: CASSLGLSGNEQFF.

The rearrangement links TRBV5-1 to TRBJ2-7, with D hard to call. The length of the CDR3 is 12 residues. Germline V gives CDR1 SGHRS, CDR2 YFSETQ. Deletions cut 4 bases from V and 4 bases from J, with 9 bases between. The CDR3 is CASSPSLYEQYF. In nucleotides, the CDR3 is TGCGCCAGCAGCCCCTCTTTATACGAGCAGTACTTC.

The V gene is TRBV19, the J gene TRBJ2-2; D call uncertain. The CDR3 spans 14 residues. CDR1 LNHDA and CDR2 SQIVND come from the germline V gene (reference sequence). The V end lost 5 bases, the J end lost 7 bases, and 14 bases lay between the germline ends. This chain's CDR3 is CASSETRLGGELFF. CDR3 DNA: TGTGCCAGTAGTGAGACCCGTCTCGGCGGGGAGCTGTTTTTT. The complete variable domain, with remaining parts taken from reference TRBV19 and TRBJ2-2, reads DGGITQSPKYLFRKEGQNVTLSCEQNLNHDAMYWYRQDPGQGLRLIYYSQIVNDFQKGDIAEGYSVSREKKESFPLTVTSAQKNPTAFYLCASSETRLGGELFFGEGSRLTVL.

V and J are TRBV18 and TRBJ2-1, with D unclear. The CDR3 has 13 residues. Germline V gene sequence: CDR1 KGHSH, CDR2 LQKENI. The V gene lost 0 bases and the J gene lost 9 bases, with 9 bases spanning the gap. As DNA, the CDR3 is TGTGCCAGCTCACCACCGACACGGGCTGAGCAGTTCTTC. This encodes CASSPPTRAEQFF. The whole variable domain, filled in from reference TRBV18 and TRBJ2-1, reads NAGVMQNPRHLVRRRGQEARLRCSPMKGHSHVYWYRQLPEEGLKFMVYLQKENIIDESGMPKERFSAEFPKEGPSILRIQQVVRGDSAAYFCASSPPTRAEQFFGPGTRLTVL.

This clone has a single count. V is TRBV1 and J is TRBJ1-5. TRBV1 is recorded as a pseudogene. This CDR3 has 17 amino acids. Here the CDR3 reads CTSSQGPRPTSDQPQHF. CDR3 DNA: TGCACCAGCAGCCAAGGCCCCAGACCCACTAGCGATCAGCCCCAGCATTTT.

CDR3 DNA: TGCAGCGTTGGGGACAGCGGTGGGGAAAAACTGTTTTTT. This sequence encodes CSVGDSGGEKLFF. The chain recombines TRBV29-1 with TRBJ1-4; the match to TRBD1 covers 7 bases. The CDR3 has 13 amino acids. From germline, CDR1 is SQVTM and CDR2 ANQGSEA. Unmatched junction bases numbered 7, after V lost 4 bases and J lost 8 bases.

The gene calls are TRBV11-2 and TRBJ2-5; TRBD1 is a possible D gene (5 bases). Germline CDR1 reads SGHAT; CDR2 reads FQNNGV. The CDR3 contains 14 residues. With 3 bases removed from V and 4 bases from J, the gap between germline ends came to 12 bases. CDR3 residues: CASSFTAGLETQYF. The CDR3 nucleotides read TGTGCCAGCAGCTTCACGGCAGGGCTAGAGACCCAGTACTTC.

This chain joins TRBV27 and TRBJ1-2; D is undetermined. In germline, CDR1 is MNHEY, CDR2 SMNVEV (reference sequence). This CDR3 contains 15 residues. The germline V and J ends were trimmed by 10 bases and 1 base, with 19 bases remaining between them. The chain's CDR3 is CATKPESILNYGYTF. The CDR3 coding sequence is TGTGCCACCAAGCCGGAGAGTATCCTTAACTATGGCTACACCTTC.

The chain has TRBV28 and TRBJ2-7; D is ambiguous. CDR3 length: 11 residues. Trimming removed 6 bases from V and 3 bases from J, with 6 bases in between. Per the germline V gene, CDR1 is MDHEN and CDR2 is SYDVKM. CDR3 DNA: TGTGCCAGCAGATCCGGCTACGAGCAGTACTTC. Amino acids: CASRSGYEQYF.

This clone has only a few counts. The rearrangement links TRBV19 to TRBJ1-1; possible D gene TRBD1, 5 bases. V lost 8 bases and J 5 bases, leaving 18 bases between the germline ends. In germline, CDR1 is LNHDA, CDR2 SQIVND (reference sequence). The CDR3 extends over 14 amino acids. CDR3: CASSPGRAGTEAFF. CDR3 DNA sequence: TGTGCCAGTTCCCCCGGCAGGGCAGGTACTGAAGCTTTCTTT.

V gene TRBV7-3 combines with J gene TRBJ2-2; possibly TRBD2 for D (6 bases). This CDR3 is 13 amino acids long. Germline loops: CDR1 SGHTA, CDR2 FQGTGA. The V end lost 4 bases, the J end lost 5 bases, and 8 bases lay between the germline ends. The CDR3 loop is CASSSGGTGELFF. The DNA of the CDR3 is TGTGCCAGCAGCTCCGGGGGAACCGGGGAGCTGTTTTTT.